These T cell receptor beta chains were read from a single sample in a study of cytomegalovirus exposure and HLA in healthy donors. Produced via immunoSEQ multiplex PCR; TCRdb's table is partial and in-frame only. The table includes approximately 180,000 clones, 12% detected once. Specimen: PBMCs. The receptors stem from a man between 50 and 59 years old in good health and CMV-seropositive. Both conserved end residues are part of each CDR3. The D gene is left open where the match is weak. A row's size may be missing; if present it is once, few, many or a size class.

>TRBJ2-5|TRBV29-1|few|TRBD1
TGCAGCGCCTGGGACAGGGGCGTCGGGACCCAGTACTTC
CSAWDRGVGTQYF
>TRBJ2-3|TRBV6-5|.|.
TGTGCCAGCAGTTACACCGGGGGAGATACGCAGTATTTT
CASSYTGGDTQYF
>TRBJ1-4|TRBV6-5|few|TRBD1
TGTGCCAGCAGGGGCGGGACAGGGAATGAAAAACTGTTTTTT
CASRGGTGNEKLFF
>TRBJ2-3|TRBV6-5|.|.
TGTGCCAGCTCAAGGACAGCAAGCACAGATACGCAGTATTTT
CASSRTASTDTQYF
>TRBJ1-2|TRBV29-1|few|.
TGCAGCGTTGAAGGGGGGCACAACTATGGCTACACCTTC
CSVEGGHNYGYTF
>TRBJ1-4|TRBV6-6|.|.
TGTGCCAGCAGTTTAACACCAACTAATGAAAAACTGTTTTTT
CASSLTPTNEKLFF
>TRBJ2-2|TRBV7-8|few|TRBD1
TGTGCCAGCAGCCCCGGGACAGGGGGCGTCAACGGGGAGCTGTTTTTT
CASSPGTGGVNGELFF
>TRBJ2-2|TRBV6-5|.|TRBD1
TGTGCCAGCAGTGACAGGGCCGGGGAGCTGTTTTTT
CASSDRAGELFF
>TRBJ2-5|TRBV5-1|few|TRBD1
TGCGCCAGCAGCCGGGACAGCCCAGAGACCCAGTACTTC
CASSRDSPETQYF
>TRBJ2-3|TRBV30|few|.
TGTGCCTGGAGTGTATTGGCCCCGGGGGATACGCAGTATTTT
CAWSVLAPGDTQYF
>TRBJ2-5|TRBV28|.|.
TGTGCCAGCAGTGTAACAGGAGGGGAGACCCAGTACTTC
CASSVTGGETQYF
>TRBJ1-1|TRBV7-9|few|TRBD1
TGTGCCAGCAGCGGAGGACAGGGGAGGACTGAAGCTTTCTTT
CASSGGQGRTEAFF
>TRBJ2-1|TRBV2|.|.
TGTGCCAGCAGAGGGAGCCTCGGGGGTGAGCAGTTCTTC
CASRGSLGGEQFF
>TRBJ2-5|TRBV5-1|few|TRBD2
TGCGCCAGCAGCTTGCTAGCGGGGGGACAAGAGACCCAGTACTTC
CASSLLAGGQETQYF
>TRBJ1-2|TRBV14|few|.
TGTGCCAGCAGCCAAGGATTCCGCGGGGGAGGCGGCTACACCTTC
CASSQGFRGGGGYTF
>TRBJ2-1|TRBV30|.|TRBD2
TGTGCCTGGAGTGTACAGCGGGGGAGCGGGGAGCAGTTCTTC
CAWSVQRGSGEQFF
>TRBJ2-5|TRBV19|.|.
TGTGCCAGTAGTCCCGGGGTCCAAGAGACCCAGTACTTC
CASSPGVQETQYF
>TRBJ2-1|TRBV14|.|.
TGTGCCAGCAGCAGAGACTCCTACAATGAGCAGTTCTTC
CASSRDSYNEQFF
>TRBJ2-5|TRBV7-8|few|TRBD1
TGTGCCAGCAGCTTAGGGTGGGACAGGCCGGAGGAGACCCAGTACTTC
CASSLGWDRPEETQYF
>TRBJ1-1|TRBV30|few|.
TGTGCCTGGAGTGTATCTTCTAGGTCTGAAGCTTTCTTT
CAWSVSSRSEAFF
>TRBJ1-6|TRBV9|.|.
TGTGCCAGCAGCGAAGGGGAGGTTTCACCCCTCCACTTT
CASSEGEVSPLHF
>TRBJ2-1|TRBV29-1|few|.
TGCAGCGTCACGGCGGGCTATGAGCAGTTCTTC
CSVTAGYEQFF
>TRBJ1-2|TRBV27|few|TRBD1
TGTGCCAGCAGTCCGGACAGGGGGTTGGGTGGCTACACCTTC
CASSPDRGLGGYTF
>TRBJ1-6|TRBV7-9|few|TRBD1
TGTGCCAGCAGCTCGATTTGGGACAGAGGAAACTCACCCCTCCACTTT
CASSSIWDRGNSPLHF
>TRBJ1-2|TRBV4-1|.|TRBD1
TGCGCCAGCAGCCAAGACGCCGACAGGGTATACTATGGCTACACCTTC
CASSQDADRVYYGYTF